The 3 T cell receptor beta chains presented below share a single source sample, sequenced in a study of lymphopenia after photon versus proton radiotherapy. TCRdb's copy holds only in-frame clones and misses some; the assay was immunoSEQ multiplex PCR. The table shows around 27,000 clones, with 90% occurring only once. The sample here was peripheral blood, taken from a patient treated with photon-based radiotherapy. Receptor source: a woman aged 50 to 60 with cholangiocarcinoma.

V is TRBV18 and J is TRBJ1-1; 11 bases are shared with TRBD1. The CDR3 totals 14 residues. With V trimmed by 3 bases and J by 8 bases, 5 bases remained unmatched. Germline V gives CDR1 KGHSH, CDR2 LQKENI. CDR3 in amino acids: CASSPGTGGVEAFF. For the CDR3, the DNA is TGTGCCAGCTCACCCGGGACAGGGGGTGTGGAAGCTTTCTTT.

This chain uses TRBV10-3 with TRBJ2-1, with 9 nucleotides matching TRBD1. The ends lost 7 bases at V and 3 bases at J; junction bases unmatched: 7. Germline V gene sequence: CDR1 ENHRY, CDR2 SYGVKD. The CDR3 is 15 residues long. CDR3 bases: TGTGCCATCATGGCCCGGGACAGGGACTACAATGAGCAGTTCTTC. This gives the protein CAIMARDRDYNEQFF.

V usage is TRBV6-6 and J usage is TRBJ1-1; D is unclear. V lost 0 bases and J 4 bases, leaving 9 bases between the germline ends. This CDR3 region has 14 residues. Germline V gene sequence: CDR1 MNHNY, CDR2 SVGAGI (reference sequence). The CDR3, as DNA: TGTGCCAGCAGTTACTCGAGCGGGGTCACTGAAGCTTTCTTT. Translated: CASSYSSGVTEAFF.